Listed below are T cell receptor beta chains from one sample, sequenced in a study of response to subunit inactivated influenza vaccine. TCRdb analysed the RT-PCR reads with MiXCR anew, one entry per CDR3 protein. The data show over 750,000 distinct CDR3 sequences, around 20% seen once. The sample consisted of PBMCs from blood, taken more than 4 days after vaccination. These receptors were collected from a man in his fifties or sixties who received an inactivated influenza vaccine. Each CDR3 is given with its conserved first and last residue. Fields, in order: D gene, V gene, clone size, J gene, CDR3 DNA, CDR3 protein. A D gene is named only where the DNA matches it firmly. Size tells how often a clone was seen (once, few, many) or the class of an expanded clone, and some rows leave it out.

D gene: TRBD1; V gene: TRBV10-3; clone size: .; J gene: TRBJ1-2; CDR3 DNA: TGTGCCATCAAAGCGCGACAGGGGGCGCGGAATGGCTACACCTTC; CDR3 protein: CAIKARQGARNGYTF
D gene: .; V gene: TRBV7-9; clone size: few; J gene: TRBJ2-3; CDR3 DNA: TGTGCCAGCCAAGCCCGGGCGGTGAAGGTTGGAGATACGCAGTATTTT; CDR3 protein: CASQARAVKVGDTQYF
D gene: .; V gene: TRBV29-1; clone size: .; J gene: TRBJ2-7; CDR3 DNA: TGCAGCGTTGAACGACGGGGTGTGACAGGCTCCTACGAGCAGTACTTC; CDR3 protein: CSVERRGVTGSYEQYF
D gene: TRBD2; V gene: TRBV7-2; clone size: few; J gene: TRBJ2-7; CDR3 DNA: TGTGCCAGCAGCTGGGGGGCGGGAGGGCCTTCCTACGAGCAGTACTTC; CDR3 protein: CASSWGAGGPSYEQYF
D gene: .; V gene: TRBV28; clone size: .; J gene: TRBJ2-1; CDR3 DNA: TGTGCCAGCAGTTTATTTTTTCAGCAGTTCTTC; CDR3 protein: CASSLFFQQFF
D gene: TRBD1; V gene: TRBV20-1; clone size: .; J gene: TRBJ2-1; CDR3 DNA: TGCAGTGCTAGAGATCAAAGGACAGGGGGTGTGCGTGAGCAGTTCTTC; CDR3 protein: CSARDQRTGGVREQFF
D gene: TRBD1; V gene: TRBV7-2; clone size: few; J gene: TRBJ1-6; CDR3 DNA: TGTGCCAGCAGCCCGCGCACAGGGGGCGCGTCGTTTTCACCCCTCCACTTT; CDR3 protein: CASSPRTGGASFSPLHF
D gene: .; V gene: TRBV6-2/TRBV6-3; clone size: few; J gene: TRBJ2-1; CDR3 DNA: TGTGCCGTACAGGGTTTGGGTGAGCAGTTCTTC; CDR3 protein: CAVQGLGEQFF
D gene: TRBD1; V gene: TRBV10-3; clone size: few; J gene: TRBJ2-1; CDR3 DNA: TGTGCCATCAAGGACAGGGCAAACAATGAGCAGTTCTTC; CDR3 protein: CAIKDRANNEQFF
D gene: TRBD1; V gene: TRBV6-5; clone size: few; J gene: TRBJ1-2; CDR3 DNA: TGTGCCAGCAGTGCCGGGACAGGGGCTCACTCCTTC; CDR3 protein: CASSAGTGAHSF
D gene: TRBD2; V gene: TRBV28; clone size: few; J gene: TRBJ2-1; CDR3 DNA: TGTGCCAGCGGACTAGATGAGCAGTTCTTC; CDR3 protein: CASGLDEQFF
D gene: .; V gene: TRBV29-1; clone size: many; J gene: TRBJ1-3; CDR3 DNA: TGCAGCGTTGCGTTTGGCGGCCAGGGACCAGGAAACACCATATATTTT; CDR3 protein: CSVAFGGQGPGNTIYF
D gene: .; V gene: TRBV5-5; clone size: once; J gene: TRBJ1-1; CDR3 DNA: TGTGCCAGCAGCTTGAAGGCGGAGAACACTGAAGCTTTCTTT; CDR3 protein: CASSLKAENTEAFF
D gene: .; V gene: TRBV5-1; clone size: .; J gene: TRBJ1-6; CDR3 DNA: TGCGCCAGCAGCTTGGCGGGGGCAAATTCACCCCTCCACTTT; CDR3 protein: CASSLAGANSPLHF
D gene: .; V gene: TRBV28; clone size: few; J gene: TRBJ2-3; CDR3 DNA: TGTGCCAGCAGGGGGGGACAATTTAGCACAGATACGCAGTATTTT; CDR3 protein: CASRGGQFSTDTQYF
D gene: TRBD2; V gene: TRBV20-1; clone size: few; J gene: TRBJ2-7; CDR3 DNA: TGCAGTGCTAGACCCGGGACTAGTATCTACGAGCAGTACTTC; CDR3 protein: CSARPGTSIYEQYF
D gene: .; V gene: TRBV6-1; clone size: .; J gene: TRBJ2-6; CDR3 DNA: TGTGCCAGCAGTGATGGGTCCTCCTCTGGGGCCAACGTCCTGACTTTC; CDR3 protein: CASSDGSSSGANVLTF